This is a list of T cell receptor beta chains from one sample in a study of CD4 T cells in relation to SARS-CoV-2 and coronaviruses. Clones were sequenced by immunoSEQ multiplex PCR, and TCRdb holds only the in-frame ones, with some missing. Of roughly 57,000 clones listed, 80% to 90% are singletons. Material: memory CD4+ T cells from PBMCs. These receptors originate from a human donor in good health. Each CDR3 is given with its conserved first and last residue. A D gene is named only where the DNA matches it firmly. Clone size appears in some rows only: once, few, many, or a class for an expanded clone.

>TRBV10-1|TRBJ1-2|13|TRBD1|NA
CASSSDRAYGYTF
TGCGCCAGCAGCTCGGACAGGGCCTATGGCTACACCTTC
>TRBV5-6|TRBJ2-3|13|NA|NA
CASSLVAGDTQYF
TGTGCCAGCAGCTTGGTTGCGGGGGATACGCAGTATTTT
>TRBV3-1/TRBV3-2|TRBJ2-6|19|NA|NA
CASSQDVLILGSGANVLTF
TGTGCCAGCAGCCAAGATGTGCTGATACTAGGCTCTGGGGCCAACGTCCTGACTTTC
>TRBV11-2|TRBJ2-3|18|TRBD2|NA
CASSSTTRLAGNPDTQYF
TGTGCCAGCAGCTCGACCACTAGACTAGCGGGAAATCCAGATACGCAGTATTTT
>TRBV5-8|TRBJ2-5|13|NA|NA
CASRSPLGATQYF
TGTGCCAGCAGGTCCCCCTTAGGGGCGACCCAGTACTTC
>TRBV12-3/TRBV12-4|TRBJ1-1|13|NA|NA
CASTPNMNTEAFF
TGTGCCAGCACTCCAAACATGAACACTGAAGCTTTCTTT
>TRBV29-1|TRBJ1-2|14|TRBD1|NA
CSVNRGLPNYGYTF
TGCAGCGTAAACAGGGGACTCCCTAACTATGGCTACACCTTC
>TRBV15|TRBJ1-5|15|NA|NA
CATSRDPSVNQPQHF
TGTGCCACCAGCAGAGATCCTTCTGTTAATCAGCCCCAGCATTTT
>TRBV2|TRBJ2-2|15|TRBD1|NA
CASDVGGLEIGELFF
TGTGCCAGCGACGTAGGGGGCCTAGAGATCGGGGAGCTGTTTTTT
>TRBV5-1|TRBJ2-7|11|NA|NA
CASSQANEQYF
TGCGCCAGCAGCCAAGCGAACGAGCAGTACTTC
>TRBV7-9|TRBJ2-3|16|TRBD2|NA
CASSFIAGPSTDTQYF
TGTGCCAGCAGCTTCATAGCGGGACCTAGCACAGATACGCAGTATTTT
>TRBV7-7|TRBJ2-2|14|NA|NA
CASSLVSNTGELFF
TGTGCCAGCAGCTTAGTCTCGAACACCGGGGAGCTGTTTTTT
>TRBV11-2|TRBJ2-3|16|TRBD2|NA
CASSFGTSGAGDTQYF
TGTGCCAGCAGCTTTGGGACTAGTGGAGCGGGAGATACGCAGTATTTT
>TRBV27|TRBJ2-3|14|NA|NA
CASSLRGNTDTQYF
TGTGCCAGCAGTTTACGGGGTAACACAGATACGCAGTATTTT
>TRBV5-1|TRBJ2-7|18|TRBD2|NA
CASSRGLADITYSYEQYF
TGCGCCAGCAGCCGAGGACTAGCGGATATAACCTACTCCTACGAGCAGTACTTC
>TRBV12-3/TRBV12-4|TRBJ1-1|12|NA|NA
CASSSYRTEAFF
TGTGCCAGCAGCTCGTACCGGACTGAAGCTTTCTTT
>TRBV7-9|TRBJ2-1|19|NA|NA
CASSLVSGRGRRAYNEQFF
TGTGCCAGCAGCTTAGTTAGCGGCCGTGGGCGGCGGGCCTACAATGAGCAGTTCTTC
>TRBV7-9|TRBJ2-2|14|TRBD1|NA
CASSLQGATGELFF
TGTGCCAGCAGCTTACAGGGGGCGACCGGGGAGCTGTTTTTT
>TRBV5-6|TRBJ2-2|13|NA|NA
CASSLFGPGELFF
TGTGCCAGCAGCCTCTTCGGTCCCGGGGAGCTGTTTTTT
>TRBV28|TRBJ1-5|15|NA|NA
CASSLGGRSDQPQHF
TGTGCCAGCAGTTTGGGGGGCAGGTCGGATCAGCCCCAGCATTTT
>TRBV11-1|TRBJ1-2|13|TRBD1|NA
CASSFRDRRGYTF
TGTGCCAGCAGCTTCCGGGACAGACGAGGCTACACCTTC
>TRBV5-5|TRBJ2-5|13|NA|NA
CASSLYRAETQYF
TGTGCCAGCAGCTTGTATAGGGCGGAGACCCAGTACTTC
>TRBV5-4|TRBJ2-7|15|TRBD1|NA
CASSLPGTGGGEQYF
TGTGCCAGCAGCTTGCCCGGGACAGGGGGCGGCGAGCAGTACTTC
>TRBV2|TRBJ2-7|14|TRBD2|few
CASSNGRGGYEQYF
TGTGCCAGCAGCAACGGACGGGGGGGCTACGAGCAGTACTTC
>TRBV11-2|TRBJ2-2|15|NA|once
CASSSRPPKTGELFF
TGTGCCAGCAGCTCACGCCCCCCGAAAACTGGGGAGCTGTTTTTT
>TRBV11-2|TRBJ2-3|15|TRBD1|NA
CASSSQGDGTDTQYF
TGTGCCAGCAGCTCACAGGGGGATGGGACAGATACGCAGTATTTT
>TRBV2|TRBJ1-1|15|TRBD1|NA
CASRKTGGLATEAFF
TGTGCCAGCAGGAAGACAGGGGGTCTTGCAACTGAAGCTTTCTTT
>TRBV18|TRBJ1-1|14|NA|once
CASSPERTNTEAFF
TGTGCCAGCTCGCCCGAAAGAACCAACACTGAAGCTTTCTTT
>TRBV18|TRBJ1-6|13|NA|few
CASSPNANSPLHF
TGTGCCAGCTCACCAAACGCTAATTCACCCCTCCACTTT
>TRBV7-3|TRBJ2-1|15|TRBD2|once
CASSLAGLAIDEQFF
TGTGCCAGCAGCTTAGCGGGACTAGCCATCGATGAGCAGTTCTTC
>TRBV6-2/TRBV6-3|TRBJ2-1|14|NA|NA
CASSYSWTLNEQFF
TGTGCCAGCAGTTACTCTTGGACGCTGAATGAGCAGTTCTTC
>TRBV15|TRBJ2-3|17|NA|NA
CATSSDFPGRGADTQYF
TGTGCCACCAGCAGCGACTTTCCGGGCCGAGGAGCAGATACGCAGTATTTT
>TRBV7-9|TRBJ1-1|12|NA|NA
CASSQINTEAFF
TGTGCCAGCAGCCAGATAAACACTGAAGCTTTCTTT
>TRBV28|TRBJ2-7|13|NA|NA
CASTNPGGREQYF
TGTGCCAGCACCAACCCTGGGGGGCGCGAGCAGTACTTC
>TRBV19|TRBJ2-5|15|TRBD1|NA
CASQKGQGKQETQYF
TGTGCCAGTCAGAAGGGACAGGGAAAGCAAGAGACCCAGTACTTC
>TRBV5-4|TRBJ2-5|13|NA|NA
CASSLRGTETQYF
TGTGCCAGCAGCTTACGCGGGACGGAGACCCAGTACTTC
>TRBV28|TRBJ2-7|14|TRBD2|NA
CASSRGGSSYEQYF
TGTGCCAGCAGTAGGGGCGGGAGCTCCTACGAGCAGTACTTC
>TRBV2|TRBJ2-2|13|TRBD1|few
CASRPTGYGELFF
TGTGCCAGCAGGCCGACAGGGTACGGGGAGCTGTTTTTT
>TRBV6-1|TRBJ2-3|14|NA|few
CASSDALGGDTQYF
TGTGCCAGCAGTGACGCCCTTGGGGGGGATACGCAGTATTTT
>TRBV2|TRBJ2-7|19|TRBD2|NA
CASSPRLLAGHLLSYEQYF
TGTGCCAGCAGCCCCCGCTTGCTAGCGGGGCATCTTCTCTCCTACGAGCAGTACTTC
>TRBV7-9|TRBJ2-5|14|NA|NA
CASSSTSGVNKEYF
TGTGCCAGCAGCTCCACATCCGGGGTGAATAAGGAGTACTTC
>TRBV9|TRBJ1-2|13|NA|NA
CASSVEQGKGYTF
TGTGCCAGCAGCGTAGAGCAGGGGAAAGGCTACACCTTC
>TRBV6-2/TRBV6-3|TRBJ2-3|14|TRBD2|NA
CASSFSGVTDTQYF
TGTGCCAGCAGTTTCAGCGGGGTCACAGATACGCAGTATTTT
>TRBV12-1|TRBJ2-7|15|NA|NA
CASSSNRGLSYEQYF
TGTGCCAGCAGCTCGAACAGGGGGCTCTCCTACGAGCAGTACTTC